The present T cell receptor beta chain was sequenced within a study of T cell repertoires in cytomegalovirus infection. TCRdb re-derived calls from the reads in MiXCR, one entry per CDR3 protein. Of 200,000 to 250,000 distinct CDR3 sequences in the sample, more than 9% are singletons; the top ten hold approximately 1.6%. The CDR3 loop spans 13 amino acids. Trimming removed 5 bases from V and 3 bases from J, with 8 bases in between. The germline V gene encodes CDR1 SGHTA and CDR2 FQGNSA. This clonotype has at least ten counts. The receptor was isolated from a human donor in good health (CMV status not recorded). Some clones in this sample may be carry-over from other donors' samples. Specimen: PBMCs. The chain has TRBV7-2 and TRBJ1-5; D is ambiguous. The CDR3 bases are TGTGCCAGCAGCCCACCAGACAATCAGCCCCAGCATTTT. It encodes CASSPPDNQPQHF. The complete variable domain, with remaining parts taken from reference TRBV7-2 and TRBJ1-5, reads GAGVSQSPSNKVTEKGKDVELRCDPISGHTALYWYRQSLGQGLEFLIYFQGNSAPDKSGLPSDRFSAERTGGSVSTLTIQRTQQEDSAVYLCASSPPDNQPQHFGDGTRLSIL.